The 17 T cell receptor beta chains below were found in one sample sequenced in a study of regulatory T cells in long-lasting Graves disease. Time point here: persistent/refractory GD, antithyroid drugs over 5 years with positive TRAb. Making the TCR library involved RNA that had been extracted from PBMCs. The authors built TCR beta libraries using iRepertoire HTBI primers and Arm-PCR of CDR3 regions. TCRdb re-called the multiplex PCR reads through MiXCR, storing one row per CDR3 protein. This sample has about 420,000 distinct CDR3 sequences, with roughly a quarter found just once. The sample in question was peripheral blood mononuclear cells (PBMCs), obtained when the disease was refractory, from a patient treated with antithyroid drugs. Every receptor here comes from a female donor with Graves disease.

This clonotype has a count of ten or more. The CDR3 region is CASSDPRWSSGTNEKLFF. In nucleotides, the CDR3 is TGTGCCAGCAGTGACCCGAGGTGGAGCAGTGGAACTAATGAAAAACTGTTTTTT. The chain links TRBV2 to TRBJ1-4, with D unresolved. Germline-derived CDR1 and CDR2 are SNHLY and FYNNEI. V was pared by 3 bases and J by 1 base, with 18 bases between. This CDR3 contains 18 residues.

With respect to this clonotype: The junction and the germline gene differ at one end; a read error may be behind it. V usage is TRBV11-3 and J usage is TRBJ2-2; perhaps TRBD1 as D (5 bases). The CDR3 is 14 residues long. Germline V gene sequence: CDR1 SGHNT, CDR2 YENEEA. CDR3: CVSSPAGRAGELFF. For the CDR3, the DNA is TGTGTCAGCAGCCCGGCAGGCAGGGCCGGGGAGCTGTTTTTT.

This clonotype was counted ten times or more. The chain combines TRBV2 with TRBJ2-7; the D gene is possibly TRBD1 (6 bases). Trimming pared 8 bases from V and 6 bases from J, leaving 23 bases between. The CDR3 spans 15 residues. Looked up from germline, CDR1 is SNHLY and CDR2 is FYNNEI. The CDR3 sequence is CASGQEPGHPLEQYF. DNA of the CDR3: TGTGCCAGCGGACAAGAACCGGGACATCCCCTCGAGCAGTACTTC.

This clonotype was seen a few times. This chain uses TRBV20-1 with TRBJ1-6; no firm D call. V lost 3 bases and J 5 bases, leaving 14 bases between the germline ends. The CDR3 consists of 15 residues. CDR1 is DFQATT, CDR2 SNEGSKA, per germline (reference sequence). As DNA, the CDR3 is TGCAGTGCTAGGGAAACAGACACCCATAATTCACCCCTCCACTTT. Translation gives CSARETDTHNSPLHF.

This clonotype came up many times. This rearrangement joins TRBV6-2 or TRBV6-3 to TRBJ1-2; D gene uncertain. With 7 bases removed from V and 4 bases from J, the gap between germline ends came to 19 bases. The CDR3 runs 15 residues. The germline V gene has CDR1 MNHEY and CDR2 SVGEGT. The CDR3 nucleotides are TGTGCCAGCACCATCTCGCCCCCCGCACGCTATGGCTACACCTTC. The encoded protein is CASTISPPARYGYTF.

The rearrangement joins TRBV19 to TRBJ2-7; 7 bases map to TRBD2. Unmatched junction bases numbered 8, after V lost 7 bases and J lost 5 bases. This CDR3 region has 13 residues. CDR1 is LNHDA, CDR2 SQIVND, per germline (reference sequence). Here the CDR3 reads CASNPSGTHEQYF. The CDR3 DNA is TGTGCCAGTAATCCCAGCGGGACTCACGAGCAGTACTTC.

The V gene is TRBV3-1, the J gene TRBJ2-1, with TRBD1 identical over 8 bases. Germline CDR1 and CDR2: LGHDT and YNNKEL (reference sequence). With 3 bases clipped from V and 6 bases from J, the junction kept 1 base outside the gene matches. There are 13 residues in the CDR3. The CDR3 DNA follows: TGTGCCAGCAGCCAGGACAGGGTCAATGAGCAGTTCTTC. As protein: CASSQDRVNEQFF.

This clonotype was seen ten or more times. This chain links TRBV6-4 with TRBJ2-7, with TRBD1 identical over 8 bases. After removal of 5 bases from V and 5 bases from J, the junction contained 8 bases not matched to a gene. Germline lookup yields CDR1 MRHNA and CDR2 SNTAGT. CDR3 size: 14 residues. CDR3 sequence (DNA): TGTGCCAGCAGTCCAACGGGACAGGTCAACGAGCAGTACTTC. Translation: CASSPTGQVNEQYF.

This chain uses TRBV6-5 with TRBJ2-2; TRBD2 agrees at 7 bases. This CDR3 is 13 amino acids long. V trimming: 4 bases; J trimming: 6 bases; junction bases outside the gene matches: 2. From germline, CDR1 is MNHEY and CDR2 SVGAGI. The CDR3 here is CASSSRGAGELFF. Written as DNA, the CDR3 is TGTGCCAGCAGTTCACGGGGGGCCGGGGAGCTGTTTTTT.

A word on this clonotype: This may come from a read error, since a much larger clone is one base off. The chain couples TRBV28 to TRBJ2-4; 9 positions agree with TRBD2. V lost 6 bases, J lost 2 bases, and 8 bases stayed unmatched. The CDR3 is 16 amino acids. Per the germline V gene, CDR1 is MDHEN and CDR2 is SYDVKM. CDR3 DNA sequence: TGTGCCAGCAGAATCAGCGGGAGGTCGACCAAAAACATTCAGTACTTC. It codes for CASRISGRSTKNIQYF.

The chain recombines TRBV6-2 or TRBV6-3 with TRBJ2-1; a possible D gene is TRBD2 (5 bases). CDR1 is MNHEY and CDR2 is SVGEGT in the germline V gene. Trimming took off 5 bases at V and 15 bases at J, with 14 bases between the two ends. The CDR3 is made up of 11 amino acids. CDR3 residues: CASSAGRVPFF. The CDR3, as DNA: TGTGCCAGCAGTGCGGGCCGGGTGCCGTTCTTC.

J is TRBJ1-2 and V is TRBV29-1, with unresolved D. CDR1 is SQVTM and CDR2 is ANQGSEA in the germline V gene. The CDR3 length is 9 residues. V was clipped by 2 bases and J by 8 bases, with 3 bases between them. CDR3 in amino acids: CSVELGYTF. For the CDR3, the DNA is TGCAGCGTTGAACTGGGCTACACCTTC.

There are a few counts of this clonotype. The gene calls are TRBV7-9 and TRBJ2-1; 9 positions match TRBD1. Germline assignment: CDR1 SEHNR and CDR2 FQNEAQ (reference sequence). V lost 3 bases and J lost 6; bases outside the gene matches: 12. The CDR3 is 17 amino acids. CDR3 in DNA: TGTGCCAGCAGCTTCGATATGAGCCTGACAGGGGGCAATGAGCAGTTCTTC. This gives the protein CASSFDMSLTGGNEQFF.

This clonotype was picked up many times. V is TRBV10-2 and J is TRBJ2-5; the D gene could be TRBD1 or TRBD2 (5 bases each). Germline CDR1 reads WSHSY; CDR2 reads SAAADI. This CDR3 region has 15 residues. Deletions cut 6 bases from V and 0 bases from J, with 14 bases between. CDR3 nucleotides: TGCGCCAGCAGAAGGGACGGAGGATACCAAGAGACCCAGTACTTC. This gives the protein CASRRDGGYQETQYF.

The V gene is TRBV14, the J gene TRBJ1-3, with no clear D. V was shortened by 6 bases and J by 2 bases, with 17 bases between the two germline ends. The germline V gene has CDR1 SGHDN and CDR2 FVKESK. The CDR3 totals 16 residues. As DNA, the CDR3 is TGTGCCAGCAGTAACCGGAAGGTGTCGACTGGAAACACCATATATTTT. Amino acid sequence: CASSNRKVSTGNTIYF.

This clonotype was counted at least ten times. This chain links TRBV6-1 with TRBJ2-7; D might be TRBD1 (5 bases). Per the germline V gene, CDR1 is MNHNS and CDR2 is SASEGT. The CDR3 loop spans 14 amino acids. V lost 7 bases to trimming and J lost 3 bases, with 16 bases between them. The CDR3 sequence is CASMNPDNFYEQYF. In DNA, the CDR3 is TGTGCCAGCATGAATCCGGACAATTTCTACGAGCAGTACTTC.

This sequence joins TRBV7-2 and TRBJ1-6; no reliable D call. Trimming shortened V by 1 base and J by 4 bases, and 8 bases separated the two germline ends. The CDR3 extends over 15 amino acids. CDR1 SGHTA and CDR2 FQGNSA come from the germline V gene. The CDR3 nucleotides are TGTGCCAGCAGCTTAGGAGGCAGATATAATTCACCCCTCCACTTT. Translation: CASSLGGRYNSPLHF.